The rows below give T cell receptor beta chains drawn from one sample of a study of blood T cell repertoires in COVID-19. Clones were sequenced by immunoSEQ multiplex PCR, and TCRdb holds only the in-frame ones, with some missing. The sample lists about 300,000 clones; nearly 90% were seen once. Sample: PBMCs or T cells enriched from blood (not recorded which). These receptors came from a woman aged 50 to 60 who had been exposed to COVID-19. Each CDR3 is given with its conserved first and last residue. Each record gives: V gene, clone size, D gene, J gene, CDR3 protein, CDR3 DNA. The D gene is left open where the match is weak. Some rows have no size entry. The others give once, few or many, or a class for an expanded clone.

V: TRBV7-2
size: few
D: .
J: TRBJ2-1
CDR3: CASRRQVDSSYNEQFF
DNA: TGTGCCAGCAGGCGACAGGTGGACAGTTCCTACAATGAGCAGTTCTTC

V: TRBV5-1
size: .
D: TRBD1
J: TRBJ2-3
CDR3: CASKRTGVSTDTQYF
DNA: TGCGCCAGCAAAAGGACAGGGGTCAGCACAGATACGCAGTATTTT

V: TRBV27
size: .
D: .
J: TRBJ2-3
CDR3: CASSLNGVGTDTQYF
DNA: TGTGCCAGCAGTTTAAATGGTGTAGGCACAGATACGCAGTATTTT

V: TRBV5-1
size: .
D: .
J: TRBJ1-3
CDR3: CASSPNFSGNTIYF
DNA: TGCGCCAGCAGCCCGAACTTCTCTGGAAACACCATATATTTT

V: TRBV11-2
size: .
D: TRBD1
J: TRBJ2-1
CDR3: CASSLRTGRWDEQFF
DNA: TGTGCCAGCAGCTTAAGGACAGGCCGATGGGATGAGCAGTTCTTC

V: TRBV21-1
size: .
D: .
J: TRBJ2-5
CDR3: CASSNPGTGFSETQYF
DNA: TGTGCCAGCAGCAATCCCGGGACAGGGTTCTCGGAGACCCAGTACTTC

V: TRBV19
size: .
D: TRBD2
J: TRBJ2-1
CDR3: CASRRPGLGIPNEQFF
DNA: TGTGCCAGTAGACGGCCGGGACTAGGCATCCCCAATGAGCAGTTCTTC

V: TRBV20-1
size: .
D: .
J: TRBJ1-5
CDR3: CSASLRDNQPQHF
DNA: TGCAGTGCTAGTTTGAGGGACAATCAGCCCCAGCATTTT

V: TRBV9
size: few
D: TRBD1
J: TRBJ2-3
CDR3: CASSGRTGGPDTQYF
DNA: TGTGCCAGCAGCGGGAGGACAGGGGGCCCAGATACGCAGTATTTT

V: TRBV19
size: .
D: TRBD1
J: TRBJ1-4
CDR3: CASSIGTEATNEKLFF
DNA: TGTGCCAGTAGTATTGGGACAGAAGCAACTAATGAAAAACTGTTTTTT

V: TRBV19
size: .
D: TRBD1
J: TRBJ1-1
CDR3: CASSRAPQGAAFF
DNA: TGTGCCAGTAGCCGGGCACCTCAGGGGGCTGCTTTCTTT

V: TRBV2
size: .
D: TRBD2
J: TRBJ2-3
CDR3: CASTRLTSGGTDTQYF
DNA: TGTGCCAGCACTAGATTGACTAGCGGGGGGACAGATACGCAGTATTTT

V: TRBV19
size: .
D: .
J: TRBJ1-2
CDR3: CASSTRDYPNYGYTF
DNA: TGTGCCAGTAGTACCCGGGACTATCCTAACTATGGCTACACCTTC

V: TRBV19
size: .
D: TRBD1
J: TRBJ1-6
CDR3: CASSPGTGGNSPLHF
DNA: TGTGCCAGTAGCCCCGGGACAGGGGGGAATTCACCCCTCCACTTT

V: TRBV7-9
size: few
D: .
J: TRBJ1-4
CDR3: CASSLGAVEEKLFF
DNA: TGTGCCAGCAGCTTAGGGGCTGTTGAGGAAAAACTGTTTTTT

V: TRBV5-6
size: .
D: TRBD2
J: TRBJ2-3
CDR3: CASSWTSGGARATDTQYF
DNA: TGTGCCAGCAGCTGGACTAGCGGGGGGGCCCGGGCGACAGATACGCAGTATTTT